These T cell receptor beta chains were read from a single sample in a study of cytomegalovirus exposure and HLA in healthy donors. Only in-frame clones appear in the TCRdb table, and some are missing; sequencing was by immunoSEQ multiplex PCR. The table has roughly 58,000 clones, approximately 80% seen once. Sequencing input: PBMCs. The receptors were sampled from a human donor in good health. Both conserved end residues are part of each CDR3. The order of the fields is V gene, J gene, clone size, D gene, CDR3 DNA, CDR3 protein. D genes are given only for firm matches. Clone size, where shown, is once, few, many, or a class for clones that have expanded.

V gene: TRBV7-2
J gene: TRBJ1-1
clone size: NA
D gene: NA
CDR3 DNA: TGTGCCAGCAGAAAGAGGGGAGGGAGAACTGAAGCTTTCTTT
CDR3 protein: CASRKRGGRTEAFF

V gene: TRBV5-1
J gene: TRBJ2-7
clone size: once
D gene: TRBD2
CDR3 DNA: TGCGCCAGCAGCTTTAGCGGGGACTCCTACGAGCAGTACTTC
CDR3 protein: CASSFSGDSYEQYF

V gene: TRBV7-9
J gene: TRBJ1-1
clone size: NA
D gene: NA
CDR3 DNA: TGTGCCAGCAGCTTTAACAGGGACGGCACTGAAGCTTTCTTT
CDR3 protein: CASSFNRDGTEAFF

V gene: TRBV19
J gene: TRBJ1-6
clone size: NA
D gene: NA
CDR3 DNA: TGTGCCAGTAGTCCTGGGAGGGAGAGCTCCTATAATTCACCCCTCCACTTT
CDR3 protein: CASSPGRESSYNSPLHF

V gene: TRBV7-9
J gene: TRBJ1-3
clone size: few
D gene: NA
CDR3 DNA: TGTGCCAGCAGCTTAGTGTCATCCGCGTTGGGAAACACCATATATTTT
CDR3 protein: CASSLVSSALGNTIYF

V gene: TRBV28
J gene: TRBJ2-5
clone size: once
D gene: NA
CDR3 DNA: TGTGCCAGCAGTTTTCATGCAGGGGAACGAGAGACCCAGTACTTC
CDR3 protein: CASSFHAGERETQYF

V gene: TRBV6-4
J gene: TRBJ2-2
clone size: few
D gene: TRBD2
CDR3 DNA: TGTGCCAGCAGTGACTCGACTAGCGTTGACACCGGGGAGCTGTTTTTT
CDR3 protein: CASSDSTSVDTGELFF

V gene: TRBV19
J gene: TRBJ2-6
clone size: NA
D gene: NA
CDR3 DNA: TGTGCCAGTATCCCCACTGGGGCCAACGTCCTGACTTTC
CDR3 protein: CASIPTGANVLTF

V gene: TRBV5-4
J gene: TRBJ2-5
clone size: NA
D gene: TRBD2
CDR3 DNA: TGTGCCAGCAGGTCCCAGAGCGGGGGAGGAGAGACCCAGTACTTC
CDR3 protein: CASRSQSGGGETQYF

V gene: TRBV10-3
J gene: TRBJ1-1
clone size: NA
D gene: NA
CDR3 DNA: TGTGCCATCAGCCGAGGAGGGGTAGGGACTGAAGCTTTCTTT
CDR3 protein: CAISRGGVGTEAFF

V gene: TRBV7-9
J gene: TRBJ1-2
clone size: NA
D gene: NA
CDR3 DNA: TGTGCCAGCAGCTCCGGTTCCAACTATGGCTACACCTTC
CDR3 protein: CASSSGSNYGYTF

V gene: TRBV7-9
J gene: TRBJ2-3
clone size: NA
D gene: TRBD2
CDR3 DNA: TGTGCCAGCAGCTACGGGAGGGCCGATTCAGATACGCAGTATTTT
CDR3 protein: CASSYGRADSDTQYF

V gene: TRBV18
J gene: TRBJ1-6
clone size: once
D gene: TRBD1
CDR3 DNA: TGTGCCAGCTCACTTGTCGGGACAGGCGGTAATTCACCCCTCCACTTT
CDR3 protein: CASSLVGTGGNSPLHF

V gene: TRBV5-6
J gene: TRBJ2-1
clone size: NA
D gene: NA
CDR3 DNA: TGTGCCAGCAGCTTTGGTTCGGTGCGGGATGAGCAGTTCTTC
CDR3 protein: CASSFGSVRDEQFF

V gene: TRBV18
J gene: TRBJ2-5
clone size: NA
D gene: TRBD1
CDR3 DNA: TGTGCCAGCTCACCAGGACAGGGAGAGACCCAGTACTTC
CDR3 protein: CASSPGQGETQYF

V gene: TRBV10-3
J gene: TRBJ2-7
clone size: NA
D gene: TRBD1
CDR3 DNA: TGTGCCATCAGGGAAGTCCGGGACAGGGTGATCTACGAGCAGTACTTC
CDR3 protein: CAIREVRDRVIYEQYF

V gene: TRBV4-3
J gene: TRBJ2-7
clone size: NA
D gene: TRBD1
CDR3 DNA: TGCGCCAGCAGCCAAGACGCAACCGGGACAGGGGTCGAGCAGTACTTC
CDR3 protein: CASSQDATGTGVEQYF

V gene: TRBV28
J gene: TRBJ1-5
clone size: NA
D gene: TRBD1
CDR3 DNA: TGTGCCAGCAGTTTAAACAGGGGGAGCGGCAATCAGCCCCAGCATTTT
CDR3 protein: CASSLNRGSGNQPQHF

V gene: TRBV9
J gene: TRBJ1-2
clone size: NA
D gene: TRBD1
CDR3 DNA: TGTGCCAGCAGCCCTAGTCCCGGGACAGGGAACTATGGCTACACCTTC
CDR3 protein: CASSPSPGTGNYGYTF

V gene: TRBV6-5
J gene: TRBJ2-3
clone size: NA
D gene: NA
CDR3 DNA: TGTGCCAGCACAACTAGCTACACAGATACGCAGTATTTT
CDR3 protein: CASTTSYTDTQYF

V gene: TRBV7-9
J gene: TRBJ1-2
clone size: NA
D gene: TRBD1
CDR3 DNA: TGTGCCAGCAGCTTAGAACCCACAGGGGGTTTTGTCTCTGTCTATGGCTACACCTTC
CDR3 protein: CASSLEPTGGFVSVYGYTF

V gene: TRBV6-1
J gene: TRBJ2-3
clone size: NA
D gene: TRBD2
CDR3 DNA: TGTGCCAGCAGTCCTAGCGGGGAGACAGATACGCAGTATTTT
CDR3 protein: CASSPSGETDTQYF

V gene: TRBV28
J gene: TRBJ2-1
clone size: NA
D gene: TRBD2
CDR3 DNA: TGTGCCAGCAGTCCTCTGGGACTAGCGGGCAATGAGCAGTTCTTC
CDR3 protein: CASSPLGLAGNEQFF

V gene: TRBV11-2
J gene: TRBJ2-7
clone size: once
D gene: TRBD1
CDR3 DNA: TGTGCCAGCAGCCCACCCGGGACAGGGCCGCACGAGCAGTACTTC
CDR3 protein: CASSPPGTGPHEQYF

V gene: TRBV7-3
J gene: TRBJ2-1
clone size: once
D gene: TRBD2
CDR3 DNA: TGTGCCAGCAGCTTGGTGAGCGGGGCCTCCAATGAGCAGTTCTTC
CDR3 protein: CASSLVSGASNEQFF

V gene: TRBV13
J gene: TRBJ2-1
clone size: NA
D gene: TRBD2
CDR3 DNA: TGTGCCAGCAGCCGCCTACTAGCGGGAGAGTTTGGTGAGCAGTTCTTC
CDR3 protein: CASSRLLAGEFGEQFF

V gene: TRBV9
J gene: TRBJ2-5
clone size: NA
D gene: NA
CDR3 DNA: TGTGCCAGCAGCGTAAGACCGGGGAACCAAGAGACCCAGTACTTC
CDR3 protein: CASSVRPGNQETQYF

V gene: TRBV19
J gene: TRBJ1-1
clone size: NA
D gene: NA
CDR3 DNA: TGTGCCAGTGGAAACAGGGATTTAGCCACTGAAGCTTTCTTT
CDR3 protein: CASGNRDLATEAFF

V gene: TRBV13
J gene: TRBJ1-1
clone size: NA
D gene: NA
CDR3 DNA: TGTGCCAGCAGCCCGACGAGGCGCGGCACTGAAGCTTTCTTT
CDR3 protein: CASSPTRRGTEAFF

V gene: TRBV7-8
J gene: TRBJ2-7
clone size: NA
D gene: NA
CDR3 DNA: TGTGCCAGCAGCTTAGTCGGGATATTCGGAAGGGGGAGGGCCTCCGAGCAGTACTTC
CDR3 protein: CASSLVGIFGRGRASEQYF

V gene: TRBV21-1
J gene: TRBJ2-1
clone size: NA
D gene: NA
CDR3 DNA: TGTGCCGGCCCTCGGGTTAGACTCAGCTTCTACAATGAGCAGTTCTTC
CDR3 protein: CAGPRVRLSFYNEQFF

V gene: TRBV6-5
J gene: TRBJ2-5
clone size: NA
D gene: NA
CDR3 DNA: TGTGCCAGCAGTTACTCGCAAGAGACTAGGGAGACCCAGTACTTC
CDR3 protein: CASSYSQETRETQYF

V gene: TRBV7-9
J gene: TRBJ2-5
clone size: NA
D gene: NA
CDR3 DNA: TGTTCCAGCAGCTTAGAACTATCAAACCAAGAGACCCAGTACTTC
CDR3 protein: CSSSLELSNQETQYF

V gene: TRBV6-1
J gene: TRBJ1-2
clone size: NA
D gene: NA
CDR3 DNA: TGTGCCAGCAGTGAAGTAAGGACAGCGTATGGCTACACCTTC
CDR3 protein: CASSEVRTAYGYTF

V gene: TRBV7-6
J gene: TRBJ2-1
clone size: NA
D gene: TRBD2
CDR3 DNA: TGTGCCAGCAGCTCGACTAGCGGCACATGGGTGGAGCAGTTCTTC
CDR3 protein: CASSSTSGTWVEQFF

V gene: TRBV7-2
J gene: TRBJ1-1
clone size: NA
D gene: NA
CDR3 DNA: TGTGCCAGCAGCCCGCGCACAGGGTTGGAAGCTTTCTTT
CDR3 protein: CASSPRTGLEAFF

V gene: TRBV10-3
J gene: TRBJ2-5
clone size: NA
D gene: TRBD2
CDR3 DNA: TGTGCCATCAGTGATATAAGCGGGAGGGCCGGGTCCGGGACCCAGTACTTC
CDR3 protein: CAISDISGRAGSGTQYF

V gene: TRBV11-2
J gene: TRBJ2-1
clone size: once
D gene: TRBD2
CDR3 DNA: TGTGCCAGCAGCTTAGTAGCGGGGGCCTACAATGAGCAGTTCTTC
CDR3 protein: CASSLVAGAYNEQFF

V gene: TRBV7-9
J gene: TRBJ1-1
clone size: NA
D gene: NA
CDR3 DNA: TGTGCCAGCAGCGCCCTGATGGGGGAGGGCACTGAAGCTTTCTTT
CDR3 protein: CASSALMGEGTEAFF

V gene: TRBV28
J gene: TRBJ2-7
clone size: NA
D gene: NA
CDR3 DNA: TGTGCCAGCAGTTATCTGGGCAGCTCCTACGAGCAGTACTTC
CDR3 protein: CASSYLGSSYEQYF

V gene: TRBV11-3
J gene: TRBJ2-1
clone size: NA
D gene: NA
CDR3 DNA: TGTGCCAGCAGCCCCCGCGGGGAGTACAATGAGCAGTTCTTC
CDR3 protein: CASSPRGEYNEQFF

V gene: TRBV5-1
J gene: TRBJ2-5
clone size: NA
D gene: TRBD1
CDR3 DNA: TGCGCCAGCAGCCCGCGGACAGGGGGCTTTCAAGAGACCCAGTACTTC
CDR3 protein: CASSPRTGGFQETQYF

V gene: TRBV4-3
J gene: TRBJ1-3
clone size: NA
D gene: TRBD1
CDR3 DNA: TGCGCCAGCAGCTACGGGACAGGGACTCTGTCCTCTGGAAACACCATATATTTT
CDR3 protein: CASSYGTGTLSSGNTIYF

V gene: TRBV28
J gene: TRBJ1-5
clone size: once
D gene: TRBD1
CDR3 DNA: TGTGCCAGCAACCGGGACAGAATAAATCAGCCCCAGCATTTT
CDR3 protein: CASNRDRINQPQHF

V gene: TRBV7-6
J gene: TRBJ2-3
clone size: NA
D gene: TRBD1
CDR3 DNA: TGTGCCAGCAGCTTAGAATGGGAATATGTGGAACCGGGACAGGGGAGGGCAGATACGCAGTATTTT
CDR3 protein: CASSLEWEYVEPGQGRADTQYF

V gene: TRBV5-6
J gene: TRBJ1-3
clone size: NA
D gene: TRBD1
CDR3 DNA: TGTGCCAGCAGCTATACAGGGGATGGCTCTGGAAACACCATATATTTT
CDR3 protein: CASSYTGDGSGNTIYF

V gene: TRBV4-1
J gene: TRBJ2-4
clone size: NA
D gene: TRBD2
CDR3 DNA: TGCGCCAGCAGCCAAGCGCCGCTGCTAGCGGAGATCCTAGCCAAAAACATTCAGTACTTC
CDR3 protein: CASSQAPLLAEILAKNIQYF

V gene: TRBV28
J gene: TRBJ2-1
clone size: few
D gene: TRBD2
CDR3 DNA: TGTGCCAGCAGCCCGCAAGCGCCCGGGAGGGCCGCTGGGGAGCAGTTCTTC
CDR3 protein: CASSPQAPGRAAGEQFF

V gene: TRBV18
J gene: TRBJ2-7
clone size: NA
D gene: TRBD2
CDR3 DNA: TGTGCCAGCTCACCCCCAGGACTAGCGGGAATAGGGGAGCAGTACTTC
CDR3 protein: CASSPPGLAGIGEQYF

V gene: TRBV7-9
J gene: TRBJ2-2
clone size: NA
D gene: TRBD1
CDR3 DNA: TGTGCCAGCAGCTTAGACAGGGGTTACACCGGGGAGCTGTTTTTT
CDR3 protein: CASSLDRGYTGELFF

V gene: TRBV7-9
J gene: TRBJ2-1
clone size: few
D gene: TRBD2
CDR3 DNA: TGTTCCAGCAGCTCGTATAGCGGGAGCTCCTACAATGAGCAGTTCTTC
CDR3 protein: CSSSSYSGSSYNEQFF

V gene: TRBV27
J gene: TRBJ2-5
clone size: NA
D gene: TRBD1
CDR3 DNA: TGTGCCAGCAGGACAGGGGTTCAAGAGACCCAGTACTTC
CDR3 protein: CASRTGVQETQYF

V gene: TRBV2
J gene: TRBJ1-2
clone size: NA
D gene: NA
CDR3 DNA: TGTGCCAGCAGTGATTATCTAGCCCCCTATGGCTACACCTTC
CDR3 protein: CASSDYLAPYGYTF

V gene: TRBV5-4
J gene: TRBJ1-1
clone size: NA
D gene: NA
CDR3 DNA: TGTGCCAGCAGCCTCATGAGGACGCCGGGGACTGAAGCTTTCTTT
CDR3 protein: CASSLMRTPGTEAFF